The rows below give T cell receptor beta chains drawn from one sample of a study of blood T cell repertoires in COVID-19. The protocol was immunoSEQ multiplex PCR, while the TCRdb copy is restricted to in-frame clones and leaves out a portion. Here the sample spans 200,000 to 250,000 clones, 89% being singletons. The source material was peripheral blood. The receptors were gathered from a man aged 60 to 75 who had recovered from COVID-19. The CDR3 runs from the conserved cysteine through the conserved F or W. D genes are given only for firm matches.

D gene: TRBD1; J gene: TRBJ2-1; V gene: TRBV7-2; CDR3 protein: CASSSRTGLINEQFF
D gene: .; J gene: TRBJ2-1; V gene: TRBV3-1/TRBV3-2; CDR3 protein: CASSHLVRDEQFF
D gene: .; J gene: TRBJ1-5; V gene: TRBV5-5; CDR3 protein: CASSMRLDQPQHF
D gene: .; J gene: TRBJ1-2; V gene: TRBV5-1; CDR3 protein: CASSLGLQGRGYTF
D gene: .; J gene: TRBJ2-1; V gene: TRBV6-4; CDR3 protein: CASRPRGVQTNHEQFF
D gene: .; J gene: TRBJ2-7; V gene: TRBV7-9; CDR3 protein: CASSFWGQDEQYF
D gene: .; J gene: TRBJ2-5; V gene: TRBV7-8; CDR3 protein: CASSFITAVETQYF
D gene: .; J gene: TRBJ2-3; V gene: TRBV5-6; CDR3 protein: CASSLAGPTDTQYF
D gene: TRBD1; J gene: TRBJ2-1; V gene: TRBV5-1; CDR3 protein: CASSYGQDNEQFF
D gene: TRBD1; J gene: TRBJ2-5; V gene: TRBV18; CDR3 protein: CASSRTGNTQETQYF
D gene: TRBD2; J gene: TRBJ2-3; V gene: TRBV5-1; CDR3 protein: CASSEQLAVDTQYF
D gene: .; J gene: TRBJ2-1; V gene: TRBV5-1; CDR3 protein: CASSFENEQFF
D gene: TRBD1; J gene: TRBJ1-2; V gene: TRBV6-5; CDR3 protein: CASSYSNDRTGRGYTF
D gene: TRBD1; J gene: TRBJ2-2; V gene: TRBV27; CDR3 protein: CASSRQGSTGELFF
D gene: TRBD2; J gene: TRBJ2-5; V gene: TRBV9; CDR3 protein: CASSPDPGLESEETQYF
D gene: .; J gene: TRBJ2-7; V gene: TRBV11-2; CDR3 protein: CASSPGPGIHEQYF
D gene: .; J gene: TRBJ2-7; V gene: TRBV14; CDR3 protein: CASSQHTKNEQYF
D gene: .; J gene: TRBJ2-3; V gene: TRBV5-1; CDR3 protein: CASSLTSKEDTQYF
D gene: .; J gene: TRBJ2-7; V gene: TRBV19; CDR3 protein: CASSITGLSSYEQYF
D gene: .; J gene: TRBJ2-1; V gene: TRBV19; CDR3 protein: CASSIWRDNEQFF
D gene: TRBD2; J gene: TRBJ2-5; V gene: TRBV7-2; CDR3 protein: CASSLGRAGQETQYF
D gene: .; J gene: TRBJ2-3; V gene: TRBV18; CDR3 protein: CASSPQGPGVIATDTQYF
D gene: .; J gene: TRBJ2-2; V gene: TRBV28; CDR3 protein: CASRPLGVAESNTGELFF
D gene: .; J gene: TRBJ1-4; V gene: TRBV27; CDR3 protein: CASSYARGEKLFF
D gene: .; J gene: TRBJ2-1; V gene: TRBV3-1/TRBV3-2; CDR3 protein: CASSQRGARDEQFF
D gene: .; J gene: TRBJ2-7; V gene: TRBV7-8; CDR3 protein: CASSLIGVSYEQYF
D gene: TRBD1; J gene: TRBJ2-7; V gene: TRBV30; CDR3 protein: CAWSGGQGRPYEQYF
D gene: .; J gene: TRBJ1-1; V gene: TRBV6-5; CDR3 protein: CASSYSNRGNTEAFF
D gene: TRBD1; J gene: TRBJ2-7; V gene: TRBV19; CDR3 protein: CASSRNRDSSYEQYF
D gene: .; J gene: TRBJ2-1; V gene: TRBV9; CDR3 protein: CASSVEHSIKRAAEQFF
D gene: TRBD1; J gene: TRBJ1-1; V gene: TRBV6-5; CDR3 protein: CASSSRSGTGNTEAFF
D gene: TRBD2; J gene: TRBJ2-1; V gene: TRBV5-1; CDR3 protein: CASSFAGADEQFF
D gene: .; J gene: TRBJ2-5; V gene: TRBV2; CDR3 protein: CASEGDTQTQYF
D gene: .; J gene: TRBJ1-4; V gene: TRBV6-6; CDR3 protein: CASSDEKLFF
D gene: .; J gene: TRBJ1-2; V gene: TRBV5-8; CDR3 protein: CASSLGASRGYTF
D gene: TRBD2; J gene: TRBJ2-1; V gene: TRBV7-3; CDR3 protein: CASSMGLAGVGEQFF
D gene: .; J gene: TRBJ1-1; V gene: TRBV5-1; CDR3 protein: CASSLSSRVNTEAFF
D gene: .; J gene: TRBJ1-2; V gene: TRBV19; CDR3 protein: CASSTKQGGNYGYTF
D gene: TRBD1; J gene: TRBJ1-3; V gene: TRBV5-4; CDR3 protein: CASSAQGASGNTIYF
D gene: TRBD2; J gene: TRBJ2-7; V gene: TRBV24-1; CDR3 protein: CATSDASGASYEQYF
D gene: TRBD1; J gene: TRBJ1-6; V gene: TRBV5-6; CDR3 protein: CASSLANRGAILNSPLHF
D gene: TRBD1; J gene: TRBJ2-3; V gene: TRBV11-2; CDR3 protein: CASSKQGMNTDTQYF
D gene: .; J gene: TRBJ2-7; V gene: TRBV9; CDR3 protein: CASSVDQVGGEQYF
D gene: TRBD1; J gene: TRBJ2-7; V gene: TRBV11-2; CDR3 protein: CASSFGDRGFYEQYF
D gene: TRBD1; J gene: TRBJ2-5; V gene: TRBV5-5; CDR3 protein: CASSQAATGGQGETQYF